This T cell receptor (beta chain) derives from a study of T cell repertoires in cytomegalovirus infection. Study information: Recently identified HLA-C-restricted CMV epitopes were used, and well-studied HLA-B-restricted CMV epitopes were used as well. CMV infection and matching HLA type were both indicated by public TCR beta signatures. Points from the study as a whole: Of the TCR beta families, the public ones yielded a cumulative frequency that identified carriers of CMV plus the relevant HLA.

TCRdb reanalysed the reads using MiXCR and keeps one entry per CDR3 protein. The sample lists approximately 350,000 distinct CDR3 sequences, 34% occurring once. Trimming took off 3 bases at V and 1 base at J, with 25 bases between the two ends. Germline CDR1 is SEHNR and CDR2 is FQNEAQ (reference sequence). This CDR3 has 21 amino acids. The sample holds a few counts of this clonotype. The antigen is undetermined. The source material was cultured PBMCs, sampled from culture after CMV antigen stimulation. V and J are TRBV7-9 and TRBJ2-6, with D hard to call. This receptor was taken from a human donor in good health (CMV status not recorded). Some clones in this sample may be carry-over from other donors' samples. CDR3 sequence (DNA): TGTGCCAGCAGCTTCTCCCGACGGCGCCAGACTCCCTATTCTGGGGCCAACGTCCTGACTTTC. This sequence encodes CASSFSRRRQTPYSGANVLTF.